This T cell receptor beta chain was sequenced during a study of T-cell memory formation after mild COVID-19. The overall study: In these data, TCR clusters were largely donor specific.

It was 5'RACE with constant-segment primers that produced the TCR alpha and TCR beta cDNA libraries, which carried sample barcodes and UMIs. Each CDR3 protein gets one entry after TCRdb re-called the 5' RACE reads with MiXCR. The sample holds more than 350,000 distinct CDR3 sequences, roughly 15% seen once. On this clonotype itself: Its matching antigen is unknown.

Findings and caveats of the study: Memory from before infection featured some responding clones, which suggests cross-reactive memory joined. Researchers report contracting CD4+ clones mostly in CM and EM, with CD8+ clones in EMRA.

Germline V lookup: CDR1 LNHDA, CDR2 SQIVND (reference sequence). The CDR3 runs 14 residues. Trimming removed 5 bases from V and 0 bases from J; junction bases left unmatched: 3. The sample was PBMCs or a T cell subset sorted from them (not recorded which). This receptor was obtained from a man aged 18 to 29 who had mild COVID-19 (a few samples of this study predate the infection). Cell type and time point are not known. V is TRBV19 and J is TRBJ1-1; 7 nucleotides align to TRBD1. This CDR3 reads CASSVQGVNTEAFF. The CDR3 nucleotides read TGTGCCAGTAGTGTCCAGGGGGTGAACACTGAAGCTTTCTTT.